This T cell receptor (beta chain) stems from a study of T cell responses to AZD1222 COVID-19 vaccine. A single count supports this clone. The antigen is not known. The CDR3 length is 13 residues. With 6 bases removed from V and 7 bases from J, the gap between germline ends came to 13 bases. CDR1 is KGHSH, CDR2 LQKENI, per germline. Broader study findings: Receipt of two AZD1222 doses was followed by a rise in Spike-specific TCR breadth and depth. Vaccine-associated CD4 TCRs ranged over spike, dominating at 160-218 and 743-854. Clonal diversity may have been underestimated in mostly white British donors.

The repertoire was sequenced with immunoSEQ multiplex PCR; TCRdb's copy has only in-frame clones and lacks some. The data show roughly 150,000 clones, approximately 90% seen once. Second doses at about 4 or about 12 weeks were pooled. The sequencing here drew on peripheral blood, taken 28 days after the second AZD1222 dose. The source is an adult who received the AZD1222 COVID-19 vaccine. The gene calls are TRBV18 and TRBJ1-5; D uncertain. The CDR3 bases are TGTGCCAGCTCTCGTGGGCAGGACCAGCCCCAGCATTTT. Translating it yields CASSRGQDQPQHF.